The source of this T cell receptor beta chain is a study of T cells in Graves' hyperthyroidism and ophthalmopathy. This clonotype was observed many times. Diagnostic assessment was based on clinical symptoms, serum thyroxine and TRAb, thyroid ultrasound and orbital computed tomography. Germline CDR1 reads MNHNS; CDR2 reads SASEGT. The CDR3 covers 15 residues. Between the trimmed V and J ends, which lost 6 bases and 2 bases, there was a span of 17 bases. Amplification of TCR beta CDR3 regions used RNA as the template. The HTBI primer set drove a first-round RT-PCR of the TCR CDR3. TCRdb ran MiXCR on the multiplex PCR reads and lists one entry per CDR3 protein. The table includes approximately 600,000 distinct CDR3 sequences, 13% to 15% detected once.

The rearrangement joins TRBV6-1 to TRBJ2-7; D is possibly TRBD2 (5 bases). This TCR was sampled from a woman under 30 with Graves' ophthalmopathy. Sample: blood. CDR3 sequence reads: CASRGMDGKAYEQYF. CDR3 DNA sequence: TGTGCCAGCAGGGGGATGGACGGGAAAGCCTACGAGCAGTACTTC.